The 24 T cell receptor beta chains in this list originate from one sample, sequenced in a study of T-cell reconstitution after alpha-beta-depleted transplantation in children. Molecular barcoding with unique molecular identifiers was used for the TCRbeta library. MiXCR, applied by TCRdb to the PCR reads, yields one record per CDR3 protein. The sample carries fewer than 1 million distinct CDR3 sequences, 15% to 20% recorded once. Material: PBMCs, mostly from graft donor cells, obtained 360 days after TCRalphabeta/CD19-depleted stem cell transplant. These receptors all come from a male patient aged 10 to 17 who had a stem cell transplant for acute lymphoblastic leukemia, so the T cells may come from the graft donor.

The chain couples TRBV12-5 to TRBJ2-1; D not certain. Germline V lookup: CDR1 LGHNT, CDR2 FRNRAP. V lost 1 base and J lost 6, with 7 bases in between. The CDR3 is made up of 13 amino acids. The chain's CDR3 is CASGLDFGNEQFF. The CDR3 nucleotides are TGTGCTAGTGGTTTGGACTTCGGCAATGAGCAGTTCTTC.

In this sample, this clonotype turned up many times. V usage is TRBV29-1 and J usage is TRBJ2-7; TRBD2 aligns across 8 bases. CDR1 SQVTM and CDR2 ANQGSEA come from the germline V gene. CDR3 size: 13 residues. With 4 bases clipped from V and 7 bases from J, the junction kept 9 bases outside the gene matches. The CDR3 DNA is TGCAGCGTTGTGAAGCGGGAGTGGGGGGAGCAGTACTTC. It encodes CSVVKREWGEQYF.

The chain carries TRBV5-1 and TRBJ2-7, with a weak D call TRBD1 (6 bases). CDR3 length equals 16 residues. The V and J ends lost 0 bases and 4 bases respectively, with 17 bases between them. Germline lookup yields CDR1 SGHRS and CDR2 YFSETQ. Here the CDR3 DNA reads TGCGCCAGCAGCTTGGGCCAGGGGCTCAGGTCGTACGAGCAGTACTTC. Amino acids: CASSLGQGLRSYEQYF.

The rearrangement joins TRBV15 to TRBJ2-1; the match to TRBD1 covers 10 bases. Germline loops: CDR1 LNHNV, CDR2 YYDKDF (reference sequence). The CDR3 contains 14 residues. Trimming removed 8 bases from V and 3 bases from J; junction bases left unmatched: 4. The CDR3 DNA is TGTGCCACCGGGGACAGGGGAAGCTACAATGAGCAGTTCTTC. This gives the protein CATGDRGSYNEQFF.

In this sample, this clonotype turned up once. This chain links TRBV7-9 with TRBJ2-7; D remains ambiguous. The CDR3 has 15 amino acids. The V gene's germline CDR1 is SEHNR and CDR2 FQNEAQ (reference sequence). V lost 3 bases and J 4 bases, leaving 16 bases between the germline ends. The CDR3 coding sequence is TGTGCCAGCAGCTTGTTTGGGCCGGGCCTATACGAGCAGTACTTC. Translated: CASSLFGPGLYEQYF.

This sequence joins TRBV11-1 and TRBJ2-7; a weak D match, TRBD2 (5 bases). CDR1 SGHAT and CDR2 FQDESV come from the germline V gene (reference sequence). The CDR3 loop spans 15 amino acids. Trimming removed 2 bases from V and 0 bases from J, with 11 bases in between. CDR3 amino acids: CASSLPGLHSYEQYF. CDR3 in DNA: TGTGCCAGCAGCTTACCCGGACTTCACTCCTACGAGCAGTACTTC.

This chain uses TRBV20-1 with TRBJ2-4; 11 nucleotides line up with TRBD1. This CDR3 region has 16 residues. The V segment lost 6 bases and the J segment 4 bases; nucleotides outside the gene matches: 11. Germline V CDR1 and CDR2: DFQATT, SNEGSKA (reference sequence). The CDR3, as DNA: TGCAGTGCCGTCATTCCGGGACAGGGGGAAAAAAACATTCAGTACTTC. Residues: CSAVIPGQGEKNIQYF.

The chain joins TRBV29-1 to TRBJ1-6, with 9 bases matching TRBD1. V shed 7 bases and J 8 bases; nucleotides not matched to a gene: 3. The germline CDR1 and CDR2 sequences are SQVTM and ANQGSEA. This CDR3 is 12 amino acids long. The CDR3 region has the DNA TGCAGCGCTCGGGACAGGGATTCACCCCTCCACTTT. Protein product: CSARDRDSPLHF.

This clonotype was seen more than once but under ten times. The chain combines TRBV6-5 with TRBJ2-1; possible D gene TRBD2, 5 bases. CDR1 is MNHEY and CDR2 is SVGAGI in the germline V gene. The CDR3 loop spans 14 amino acids. Trimming left V 11 bases short and J 0 bases short, with 14 bases between. The CDR3 DNA is TGTGCCGGGAGAAGAGGAAGCTCCTACAATGAGCAGTTCTTC. It encodes CAGRRGSSYNEQFF.

At least ten counts were recorded for this clonotype. The V and J genes are TRBV10-3 and TRBJ2-5; 10 bases line up with TRBD1. V lost 6 bases and J lost 1; bases outside the gene matches: 8. CDR3 length: 16 amino acids. Per germline, CDR1 ENHRY and CDR2 SYGVKD. CDR3 sequence: CAISKTGGPFQETQYF. DNA for the CDR3: TGTGCCATCAGCAAGACAGGGGGCCCGTTCCAAGAGACCCAGTACTTC.

This clonotype turned up a few times. This chain joins TRBV4-1 and TRBJ2-7, with 13 bases that match TRBD2. Germline V lookup: CDR1 MGHRA, CDR2 YSYEKL. This CDR3 has 18 amino acids. V lost 3 bases, J lost 2 bases, and 10 bases stayed unmatched. This chain's CDR3 is CASSHLGLAGVRTYEQYF. CDR3 in DNA: TGCGCCAGCAGCCACCTAGGACTAGCGGGAGTCCGTACCTACGAGCAGTACTTC.

This clonotype appeared a few times. The V and J genes are TRBV5-1 and TRBJ2-3, with 10 bases identical to TRBD2. J was trimmed by 4 bases and V by 2 bases; bases with no gene match: 4. CDR1 and CDR2 from the germline V gene are SGHRS and YFSETQ. The CDR3 spans 15 residues. CDR3 amino acids: CASSLPLAGSDTQYF. CDR3 in DNA: TGCGCCAGCAGCTTACCACTAGCGGGATCAGATACGCAGTATTTT.

The table lists this clonotype with a few counts. This chain connects TRBV9 to TRBJ2-1; 7 bases agree with TRBD2. Trimming took 2 bases from V and 3 from J; bases not matched to a gene: 5. There are 15 residues in the CDR3. Germline V gene sequence: CDR1 SGDLS, CDR2 YYNGEE. The CDR3 protein is CASSVMRGYYNEQFF. CDR3 nucleotide sequence: TGTGCCAGCAGCGTGATGCGGGGGTACTACAATGAGCAGTTCTTC.

The CDR3 protein is CASSLGTSAYNEQFF. The CDR3 DNA sequence: TGTGCCAGCAGCTTAGGAACTAGCGCCTACAATGAGCAGTTCTTC. The chain links TRBV7-9 to TRBJ2-1, with 7 bases fitting TRBD2. V was pared by 1 base and J by 2 bases, with 2 bases of the junction left unmatched. The length of the CDR3 is 15 residues. CDR1 is SEHNR and CDR2 is FQNEAQ in the germline V gene (reference sequence).

The CDR3 is CASSPRSPNIQYF. CDR3 nucleotides: TGTGCCAGCAGCCCGCGGTCCCCAAACATTCAGTACTTC. The genes are TRBV11-1 and TRBJ2-4; D is unclear. V dropped 5 bases and J dropped 6 bases, with 11 bases sitting between them. CDR3 size: 13 residues. Germline-derived CDR1 and CDR2 are SGHAT and FQDESV (reference sequence).

The table lists this clonotype with a few counts. V gene TRBV7-9 combines with J gene TRBJ2-1, with 8 bases identical to TRBD2. Losses at the gene ends were 9 bases for V and 4 bases for J; bases not matched to a gene: 5. Germline CDR1 and CDR2: SEHNR and FQNEAQ (reference sequence). This CDR3 contains 13 residues. CDR3 sequence: CARVAGPYNEQFF. The DNA for the CDR3 is TGTGCCAGGGTAGCGGGACCTTACAATGAGCAGTTCTTC.

This clonotype appeared many times. The rearrangement links TRBV12-3 or TRBV12-4 to TRBJ2-1; TRBD2 might be the D (6 bases). With 4 bases removed from V and 3 bases from J, the gap between germline ends came to 10 bases. The CDR3 is 14 residues long. The CDR3 region has the DNA TGTGCCAGCAGTTCGGAGGGCTACTACAATGAGCAGTTCTTC. Its protein is CASSSEGYYNEQFF.

The V and J genes are TRBV5-1 and TRBJ2-1; D not resolved. In germline, CDR1 is SGHRS, CDR2 YFSETQ. V was pared by 4 bases and J by 6 bases, with 11 bases between. The CDR3 is 13 amino acids. The CDR3 DNA sequence: TGCGCCAGCAGCATCGCCTCAGGCAATGAGCAGTTCTTC. It codes for CASSIASGNEQFF. The complete variable domain, with remaining parts taken from reference TRBV5-1 and TRBJ2-1, reads KAGVTQTPRYLIKTRGQQVTLSCSPISGHRSVSWYQQTPGQGLQFLFEYFSETQRNKGNFPGRFSGRQFSNSRSEMNVSTLELGDSALYLCASSIASGNEQFFGPGTRLTVL.

CDR3 sequence (DNA): TGTGCCAGCAGCTCAGCTGCCCGAGGGAAGATTATTCCCAATGAGCAGTTCTTC. Amino acid sequence: CASSSAARGKIIPNEQFF. The chain has TRBV7-2 and TRBJ2-1; TRBD2 is a possible D gene (5 bases). CDR3 length: 18 amino acids. The V and J ends lost 4 bases and 6 bases respectively, with 25 bases between them. Germline V gene lookup returns CDR1 SGHTA and CDR2 FQGNSA.

The sample holds a few counts of this clonotype. The chain carries TRBV2 and TRBJ2-7, with D perhaps TRBD1 (6 bases). The V gene's germline CDR1 is SNHLY and CDR2 FYNNEI. The CDR3 is 14 amino acids. V was trimmed by 2 bases and J by 2 bases, leaving 10 bases between them. The CDR3 sequence is CASSELQGTYEQYF. Here the CDR3 DNA reads TGTGCCAGCAGTGAATTGCAGGGGACCTACGAGCAGTACTTC.

This rearrangement joins TRBV5-6 to TRBJ2-7, with 8 bases that match TRBD2. J lost 3 bases, V lost 7 bases, and 9 bases had no gene match. This CDR3 is 14 amino acids long. CDR1 SGHDT and CDR2 YYEEEE come from the germline V gene. The DNA of the CDR3 is TGTGCCAGCGGCCCCGGGAGGGCCAGCTACGAGCAGTACTTC. Translating gives CASGPGRASYEQYF. Based on the CDR3 plus reference TRBV5-6 and TRBJ2-7, the full variable domain is DAGVTQSPTHLIKTRGQQVTLRCSPKSGHDTVSWYQQALGQGPQFIFQYYEEEERQRGNFPDRFSGHQFPNYSSELNVNALLLGDSALYLCASGPGRASYEQYFGPGTRLTVT.

In this sample, this clonotype turned up many times. The chain is built from TRBV7-9 and TRBJ2-2; D is unresolved. V was clipped by 7 bases and J by 4 bases, with 13 bases between them. Germline V gene lookup returns CDR1 SEHNR and CDR2 FQNEAQ (reference sequence). The CDR3 length is 14 residues. The CDR3 loop reads CASNFQTSTGELFF. The CDR3 region has the DNA TGTGCCAGCAACTTTCAGACATCCACCGGGGAGCTGTTTTTT.

This clonotype came up a few times. This sequence joins TRBV29-1 and TRBJ1-2, with 8 bases fitting TRBD1. Germline loops: CDR1 SQVTM, CDR2 ANQGSEA. This CDR3 spans 15 amino acids. The V gene end was trimmed by 1 base and the J gene end by 3 bases; junction bases not matched to a gene: 7. In DNA form, the CDR3 reads TGCAGCGTTGAAGGTGGGACAGGAGTCTACTATGGCTACACCTTC. Translated, it gives CSVEGGTGVYYGYTF.

This clonotype was seen only a few times. The chain employs TRBV3-1 and TRBJ2-3, with D perhaps matching TRBD1 or TRBD2 (8 bases each). Per germline, CDR1 LGHDT and CDR2 YNNKEL (reference sequence). Trimming removed 4 bases from V and 4 bases from J, with 24 bases in between. This CDR3 contains 18 residues. CDR3 sequence (DNA): TGTGCCAGCAGCCCCTACGGGGGGTTAGCGGGACAGGCAGATACGCAGTATTTT. It specifies CASSPYGGLAGQADTQYF.